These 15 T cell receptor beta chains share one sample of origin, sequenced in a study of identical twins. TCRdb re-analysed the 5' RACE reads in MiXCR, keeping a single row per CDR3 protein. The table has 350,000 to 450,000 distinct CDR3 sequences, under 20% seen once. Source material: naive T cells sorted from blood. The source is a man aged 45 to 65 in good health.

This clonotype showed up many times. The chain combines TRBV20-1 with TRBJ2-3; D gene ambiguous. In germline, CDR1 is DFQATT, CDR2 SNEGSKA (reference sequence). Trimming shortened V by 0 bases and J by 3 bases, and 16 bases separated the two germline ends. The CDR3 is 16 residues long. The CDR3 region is CSARDPQSVATDTQYF. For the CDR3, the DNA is TGCAGTGCTAGAGATCCCCAATCTGTTGCTACAGATACGCAGTATTTT.

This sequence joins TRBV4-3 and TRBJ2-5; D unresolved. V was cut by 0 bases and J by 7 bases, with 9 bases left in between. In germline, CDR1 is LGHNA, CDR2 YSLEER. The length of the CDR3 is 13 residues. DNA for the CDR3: TGCGCCAGCAGCCAAGATTCAGGTGCGACCCAGTACTTC. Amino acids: CASSQDSGATQYF.

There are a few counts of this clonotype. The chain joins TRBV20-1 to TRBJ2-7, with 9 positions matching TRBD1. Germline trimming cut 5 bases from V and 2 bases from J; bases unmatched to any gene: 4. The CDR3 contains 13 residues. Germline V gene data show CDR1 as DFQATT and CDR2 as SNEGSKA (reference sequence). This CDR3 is CSAWRTGAYEQYF. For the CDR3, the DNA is TGCAGTGCTTGGCGGACAGGGGCCTACGAGCAGTACTTC.

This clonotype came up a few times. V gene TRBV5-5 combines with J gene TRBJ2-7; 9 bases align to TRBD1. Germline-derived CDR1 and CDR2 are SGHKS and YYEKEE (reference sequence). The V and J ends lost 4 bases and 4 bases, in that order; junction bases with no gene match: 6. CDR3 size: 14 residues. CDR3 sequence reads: CASSVIQGAYEQYF. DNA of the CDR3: TGTGCCAGCAGCGTAATACAGGGGGCATACGAGCAGTACTTC.

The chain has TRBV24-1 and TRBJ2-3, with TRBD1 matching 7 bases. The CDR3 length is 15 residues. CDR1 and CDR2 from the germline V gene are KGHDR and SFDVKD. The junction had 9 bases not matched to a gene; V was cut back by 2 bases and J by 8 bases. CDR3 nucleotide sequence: TGTGCCACCAGTGATTGGGACAGTCCGACTGTTACGCAGTATTTT. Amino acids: CATSDWDSPTVTQYF.

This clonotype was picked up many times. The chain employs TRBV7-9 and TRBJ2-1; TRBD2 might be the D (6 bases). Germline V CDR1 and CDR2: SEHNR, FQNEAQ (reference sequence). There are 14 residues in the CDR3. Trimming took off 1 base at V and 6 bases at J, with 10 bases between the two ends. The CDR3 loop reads CASSLVLRGNEQFF. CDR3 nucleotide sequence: TGTGCCAGCAGCTTAGTCTTGCGGGGCAATGAGCAGTTCTTC.

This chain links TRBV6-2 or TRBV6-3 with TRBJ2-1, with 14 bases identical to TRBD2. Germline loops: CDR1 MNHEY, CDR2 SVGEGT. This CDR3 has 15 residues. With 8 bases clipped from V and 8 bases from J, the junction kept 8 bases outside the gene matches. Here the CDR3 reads CASWATSGRADEQFF. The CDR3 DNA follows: TGTGCCAGCTGGGCGACTAGCGGGAGGGCCGATGAGCAGTTCTTC.

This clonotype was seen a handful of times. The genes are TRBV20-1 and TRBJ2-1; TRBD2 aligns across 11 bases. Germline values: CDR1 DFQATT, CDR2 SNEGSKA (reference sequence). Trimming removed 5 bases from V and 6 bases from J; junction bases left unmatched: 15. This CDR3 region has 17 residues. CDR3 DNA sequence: TGCAGTGCTCCACGATTTGAGACTAGCGGGATAGCCAATGAGCAGTTCTTC. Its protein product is CSAPRFETSGIANEQFF.

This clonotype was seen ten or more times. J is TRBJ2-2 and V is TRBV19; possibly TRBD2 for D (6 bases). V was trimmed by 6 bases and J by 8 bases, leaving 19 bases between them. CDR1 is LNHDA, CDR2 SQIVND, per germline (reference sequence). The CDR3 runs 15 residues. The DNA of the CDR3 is TGTGCCAGTAGCCTTACTAGCAGGCGATCGGGGGAGCTGTTTTTT. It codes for CASSLTSRRSGELFF.

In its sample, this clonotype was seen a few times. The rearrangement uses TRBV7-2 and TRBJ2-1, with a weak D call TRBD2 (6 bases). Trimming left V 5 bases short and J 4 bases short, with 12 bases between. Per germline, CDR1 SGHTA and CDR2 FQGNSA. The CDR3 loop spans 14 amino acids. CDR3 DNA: TGTGCCAGCAGCGAGAGGACTACGTACAATGAGCAGTTCTTC. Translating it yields CASSERTTYNEQFF.

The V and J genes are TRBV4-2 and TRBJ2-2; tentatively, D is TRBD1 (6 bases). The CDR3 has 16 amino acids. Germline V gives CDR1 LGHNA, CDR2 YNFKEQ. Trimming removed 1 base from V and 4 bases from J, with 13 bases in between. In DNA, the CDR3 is TGTGCCAGCAGCCAAGGGGCTAGGGGGTCCACCGGGGAGCTGTTTTTT. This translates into CASSQGARGSTGELFF.

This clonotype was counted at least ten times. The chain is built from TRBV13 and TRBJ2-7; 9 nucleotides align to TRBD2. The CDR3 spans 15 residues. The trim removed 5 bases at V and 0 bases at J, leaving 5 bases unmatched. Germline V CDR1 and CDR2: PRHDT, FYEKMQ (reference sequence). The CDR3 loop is CASSMLSGSSYEQYF. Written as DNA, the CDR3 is TGTGCCAGCAGCATGCTTAGCGGGAGCTCCTACGAGCAGTACTTC. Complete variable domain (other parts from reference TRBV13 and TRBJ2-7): AAGVIQSPRHLIKEKRETATLKCYPIPRHDTVYWYQQGPGQDPQFLISFYEKMQSDKGSIPDRFSAQQFSDYHSELNMSSLELGDSALYFCASSMLSGSSYEQYFGPGTRLTVT.

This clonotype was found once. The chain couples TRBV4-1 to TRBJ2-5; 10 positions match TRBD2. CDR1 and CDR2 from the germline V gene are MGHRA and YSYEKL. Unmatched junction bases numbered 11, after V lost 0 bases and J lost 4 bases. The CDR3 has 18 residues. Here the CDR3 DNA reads TGCGCCAGCAGCCAAGAAAGAAGCGGGGGGGCCGCTGCAGAGACCCAGTACTTC. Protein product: CASSQERSGGAAAETQYF.

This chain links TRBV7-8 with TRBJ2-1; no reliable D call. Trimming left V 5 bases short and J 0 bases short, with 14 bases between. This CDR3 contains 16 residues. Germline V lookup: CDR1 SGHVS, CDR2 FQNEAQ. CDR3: CASSPMQVTSYNEQFF. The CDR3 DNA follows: TGTGCCAGCAGCCCGATGCAAGTGACCTCCTACAATGAGCAGTTCTTC.

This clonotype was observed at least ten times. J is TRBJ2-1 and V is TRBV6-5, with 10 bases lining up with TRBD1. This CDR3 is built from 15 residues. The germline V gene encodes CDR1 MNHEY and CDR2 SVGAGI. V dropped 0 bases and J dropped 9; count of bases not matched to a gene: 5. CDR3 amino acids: CASSYSGTGVGEQFF. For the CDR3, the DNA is TGTGCCAGCAGTTACTCCGGGACAGGGGTTGGTGAGCAGTTCTTC.